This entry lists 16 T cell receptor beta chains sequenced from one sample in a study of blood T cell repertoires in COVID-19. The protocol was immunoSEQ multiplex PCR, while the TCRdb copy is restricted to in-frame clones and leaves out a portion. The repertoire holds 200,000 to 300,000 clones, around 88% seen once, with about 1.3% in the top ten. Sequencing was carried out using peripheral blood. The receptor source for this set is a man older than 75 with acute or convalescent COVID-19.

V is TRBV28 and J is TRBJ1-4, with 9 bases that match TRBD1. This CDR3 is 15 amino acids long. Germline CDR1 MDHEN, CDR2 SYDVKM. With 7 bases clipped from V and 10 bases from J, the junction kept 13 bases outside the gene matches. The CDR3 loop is CASTPRGDRVTKLFF. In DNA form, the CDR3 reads TGTGCCAGCACCCCGCGTGGGGACAGGGTTACAAAACTGTTTTTT.

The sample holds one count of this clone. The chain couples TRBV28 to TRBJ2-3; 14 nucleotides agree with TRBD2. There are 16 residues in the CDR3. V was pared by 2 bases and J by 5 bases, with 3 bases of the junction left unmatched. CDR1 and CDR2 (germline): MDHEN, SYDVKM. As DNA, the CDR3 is TGTGCCAGCAGTTTACGGGGACTAGCGGGAGTAGATACGCAGTATTTT. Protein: CASSLRGLAGVDTQYF.

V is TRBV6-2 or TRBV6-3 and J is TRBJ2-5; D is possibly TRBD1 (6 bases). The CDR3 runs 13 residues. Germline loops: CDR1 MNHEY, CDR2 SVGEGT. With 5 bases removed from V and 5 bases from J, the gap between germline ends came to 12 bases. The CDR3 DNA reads TGTGCCAGCAGTCAACAGGGAAGGGAGACCCAGTACTTC. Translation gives CASSQQGRETQYF.

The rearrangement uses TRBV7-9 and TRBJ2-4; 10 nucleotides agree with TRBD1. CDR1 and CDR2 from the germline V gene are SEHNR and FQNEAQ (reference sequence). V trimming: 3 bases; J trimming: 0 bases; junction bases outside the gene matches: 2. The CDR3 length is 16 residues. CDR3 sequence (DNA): TGTGCCAGCAGCTTGACAGGGGGCGTAGCCAAAAACATTCAGTACTTC. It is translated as CASSLTGGVAKNIQYF. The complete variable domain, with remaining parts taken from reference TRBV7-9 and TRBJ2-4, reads DTGVSQNPRHKITKRGQNVTFRCDPISEHNRLYWYRQTLGQGPEFLTYFQNEAQLEKSRLLSDRFSAERPKGSFSTLEIQRTEQGDSAMYLCASSLTGGVAKNIQYFGAGTRLSVL.

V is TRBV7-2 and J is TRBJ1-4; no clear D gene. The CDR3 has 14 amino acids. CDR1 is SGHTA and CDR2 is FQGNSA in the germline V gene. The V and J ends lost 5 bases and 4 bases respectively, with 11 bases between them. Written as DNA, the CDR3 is TGTGCCAGCAGCCCTAGCGCCGTTAATGAAAAACTGTTTTTT. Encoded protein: CASSPSAVNEKLFF.

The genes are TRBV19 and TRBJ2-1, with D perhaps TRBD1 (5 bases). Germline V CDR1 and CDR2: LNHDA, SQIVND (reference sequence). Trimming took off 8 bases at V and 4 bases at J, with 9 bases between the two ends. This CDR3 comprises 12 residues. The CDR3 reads CASLGQYNEQFF. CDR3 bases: TGTGCCAGTCTGGGGCAATACAATGAGCAGTTCTTC.

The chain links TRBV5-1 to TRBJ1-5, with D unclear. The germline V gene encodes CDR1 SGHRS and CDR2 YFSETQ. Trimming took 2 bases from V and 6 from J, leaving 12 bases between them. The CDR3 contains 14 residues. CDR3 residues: CASSFAADGQPQHF. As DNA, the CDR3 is TGCGCCAGCAGCTTCGCGGCAGATGGTCAGCCCCAGCATTTT.

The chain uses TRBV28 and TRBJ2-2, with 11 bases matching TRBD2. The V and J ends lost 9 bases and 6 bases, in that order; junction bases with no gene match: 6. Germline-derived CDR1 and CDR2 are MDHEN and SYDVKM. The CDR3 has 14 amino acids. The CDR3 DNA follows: TGTGCCAGTTTAGCGGGAGGGCGAGCCGGGGAGCTGTTTTTT. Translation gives CASLAGGRAGELFF.

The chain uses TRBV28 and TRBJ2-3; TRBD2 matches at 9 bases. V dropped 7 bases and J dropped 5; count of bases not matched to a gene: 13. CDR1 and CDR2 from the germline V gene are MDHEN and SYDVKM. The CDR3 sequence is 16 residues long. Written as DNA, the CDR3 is TGTGCCAGCAATAAGTTAGCGGGAGAGGGTAGAGATACGCAGTATTTT. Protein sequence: CASNKLAGEGRDTQYF.

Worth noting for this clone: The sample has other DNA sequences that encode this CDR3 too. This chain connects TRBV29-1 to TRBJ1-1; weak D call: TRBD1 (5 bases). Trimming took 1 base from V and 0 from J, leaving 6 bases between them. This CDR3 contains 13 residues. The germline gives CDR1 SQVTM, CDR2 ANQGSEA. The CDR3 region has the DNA TGCAGCGTTGAAGGACAGATGAACACTGAAGCTTTCTTT. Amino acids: CSVEGQMNTEAFF.

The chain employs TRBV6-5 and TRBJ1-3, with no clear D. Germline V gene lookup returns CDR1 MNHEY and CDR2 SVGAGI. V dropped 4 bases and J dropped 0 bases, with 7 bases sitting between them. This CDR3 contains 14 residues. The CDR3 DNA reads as TGTGCCAGCAGTTCTGTTTACTCTGGAAACACCATATATTTT. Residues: CASSSVYSGNTIYF.

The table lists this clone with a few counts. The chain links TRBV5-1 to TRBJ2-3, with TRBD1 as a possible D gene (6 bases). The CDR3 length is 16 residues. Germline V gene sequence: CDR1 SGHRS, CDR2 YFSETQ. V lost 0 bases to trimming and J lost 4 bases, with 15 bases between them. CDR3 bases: TGCGCCAGCAGCTTGGATGCAGGGGCCCTCTCAGATACGCAGTATTTT. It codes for CASSLDAGALSDTQYF.

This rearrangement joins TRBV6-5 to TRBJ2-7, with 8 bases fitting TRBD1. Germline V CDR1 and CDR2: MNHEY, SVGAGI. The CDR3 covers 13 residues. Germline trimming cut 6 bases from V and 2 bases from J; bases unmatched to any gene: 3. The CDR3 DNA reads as TGTGCCAGCAGGGGGACAGGCACCTACGAGCAGTACTTC. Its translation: CASRGTGTYEQYF.

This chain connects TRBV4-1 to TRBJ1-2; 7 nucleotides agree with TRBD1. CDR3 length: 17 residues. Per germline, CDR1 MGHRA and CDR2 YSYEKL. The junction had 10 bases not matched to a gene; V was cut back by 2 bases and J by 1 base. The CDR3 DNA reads TGCGCCAGCAGCCAACGGGCCGGGACAGTACTTAACTATGGCTACACCTTC. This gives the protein CASSQRAGTVLNYGYTF.

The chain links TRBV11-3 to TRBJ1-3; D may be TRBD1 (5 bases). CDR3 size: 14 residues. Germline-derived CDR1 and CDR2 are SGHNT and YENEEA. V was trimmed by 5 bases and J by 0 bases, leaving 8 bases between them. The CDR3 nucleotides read TGTGCCAGCAGCGACAGATCCTCTGGAAACACCATATATTTT. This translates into CASSDRSSGNTIYF.

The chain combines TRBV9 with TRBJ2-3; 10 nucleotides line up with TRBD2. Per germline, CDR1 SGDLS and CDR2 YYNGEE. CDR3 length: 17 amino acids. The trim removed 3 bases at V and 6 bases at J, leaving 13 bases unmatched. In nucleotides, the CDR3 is TGTGCCAGCAGCGATCCCCCACTAGCGGGAAAGACCGATACGCAGTATTTT. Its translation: CASSDPPLAGKTDTQYF.